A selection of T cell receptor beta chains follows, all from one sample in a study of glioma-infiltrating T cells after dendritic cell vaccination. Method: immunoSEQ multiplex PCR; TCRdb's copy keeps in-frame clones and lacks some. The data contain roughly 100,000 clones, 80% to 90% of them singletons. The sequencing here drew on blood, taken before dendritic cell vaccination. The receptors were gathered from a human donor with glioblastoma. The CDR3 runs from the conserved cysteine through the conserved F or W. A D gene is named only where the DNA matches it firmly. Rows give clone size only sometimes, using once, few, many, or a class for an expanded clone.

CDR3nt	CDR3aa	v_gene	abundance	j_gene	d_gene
TGTGCCAGCACCGAGCGAGCCACAGATACGCAGTATTTT	CASTERATDTQYF	TRBV27	NA	TRBJ2-3	NA
TGTGCCAGCAGTTACACTCGGACAGGGGGTTATGGCTACACCTTC	CASSYTRTGGYGYTF	TRBV6-5	NA	TRBJ1-2	TRBD1
TGTGCCAGCAGTACCCTCACTAGCGGGGGGAACGAGCAGTACTTC	CASSTLTSGGNEQYF	TRBV27	NA	TRBJ2-7	TRBD2
TGTGCCAGCAGCTTAGAGGGGAGGTCAGCCCAGCATTTT	CASSLEGRSAQHF	TRBV11-2	NA	TRBJ1-5	NA
TGCGCCAGCAGCCAGTCGGGACAGGATGGCTACACCTTC	CASSQSGQDGYTF	TRBV4-3	NA	TRBJ1-2	TRBD1
TGTGCCAGCAGCGCGTGGACTAGCGGGGGGGCGGAGACCCAGTACTTC	CASSAWTSGGAETQYF	TRBV5-4	NA	TRBJ2-5	TRBD2
TGTGCCAGCAGCCGAGGGCCTATCTCGGACAGGGCGAACACCGGGGAGCTGTTTTTT	CASSRGPISDRANTGELFF	TRBV7-2	NA	TRBJ2-2	TRBD1
TGTGCCAGCAGTTTTGGTCGGGGTAATCAGCCCCAGCATTTT	CASSFGRGNQPQHF	TRBV28	NA	TRBJ1-5	NA
TGTGCCAGCAGGGCCGGGGGACAGGGAAACACCATATATTTT	CASRAGGQGNTIYF	TRBV6-1	NA	TRBJ1-3	TRBD1
TGTGCCAGCAGCCAAGACAGGACAATCTCCTACGAGCAGTACTTC	CASSQDRTISYEQYF	TRBV2	NA	TRBJ2-7	NA
TGTGCCAGCAGCAGAACAGGGGTTGAAAACACCATATATTTT	CASSRTGVENTIYF	TRBV5-5	NA	TRBJ1-3	TRBD1
TGTGCCAGCAGCTTAGAAACAGGGGAAGCTTTCTTT	CASSLETGEAFF	TRBV7-9	few	TRBJ1-1	NA
TGTGCCAGCTCACCACCGGTGCGGCGGGGGGGCGGAGAGACCCAGTACTTC	CASSPPVRRGGGETQYF	TRBV18	NA	TRBJ2-5	TRBD2
TGTGCCAGCAGTATCGGACAGGGCACTAATGAAAAACTGTTTTTT	CASSIGQGTNEKLFF	TRBV27	NA	TRBJ1-4	TRBD1
TGTGCCAGCTCTCCGCGGGGACAGAGCTCCTACGAGCAGTACTTC	CASSPRGQSSYEQYF	TRBV18	NA	TRBJ2-7	NA
TGTGCCAGCAGCATCCTAGCGCCTCGGAACACCGGGGAGCTGTTTTTT	CASSILAPRNTGELFF	TRBV7-6	NA	TRBJ2-2	NA
TGCGCCAGCAGTGAGTCCTTAGAGGGGAACACTGAAGCTTTCTTT	CASSESLEGNTEAFF	TRBV10-2	medium-sized	TRBJ1-1	NA